The 17 T cell receptor beta chains in this list originate from one sample, sequenced in a study of T cells expressing NK-cell markers. TCRdb derives one entry per CDR3 protein from the 5' RACE reads, leaving out DNA. The specimen's table records around 470,000 distinct CDR3 sequences. Sequencing was done on a sample of blood T cells: a sorted CD56 or NKG2C T cell subset, CD4+ or CD8+ T cells, or bulk PBMC T cells (not recorded which). The source of these receptors is a woman in her forties or fifties in good health.

V gene TRBV7-8 combines with J gene TRBJ1-5; the TCRdb call, TRBD1, lacks DNA for checking. In germline, CDR1 is SGHVS, CDR2 FQNEAQ. The CDR3 loop spans 14 amino acids. The CDR3 sequence is CASSLTGGDKPQHF. Complete variable domain (other parts from reference TRBV7-8 and TRBJ1-5): GAGVSQSPRYKVAKRGQDVALRCDPISGHVSLFWYQQALGQGPEFLTYFQNEAQLDKSGLPSDRFFAERPEGSVSTLKIQRTQQEDSAVYLCASSLTGGDKPQHFGDGTRLSIL.

This sequence joins TRBV20-1 and TRBJ2-1; TCRdb designates TRBD1, a call that cannot be tested without DNA. This CDR3 comprises 16 residues. Germline values: CDR1 DFQATT, CDR2 SNEGSKA (reference sequence). This chain's CDR3 is CSARDRRRGLHNEQFF.

This chain connects TRBV7-2 to TRBJ2-3; the TCRdb D gene call, TRBD1, has no DNA to confirm it. The CDR3 extends over 14 amino acids. In germline, CDR1 is SGHTA, CDR2 FQGNSA. The CDR3 here is CASTTGGTPGYTYF.

V gene TRBV9 combines with J gene TRBJ2-3. CDR3 size: 15 residues. Germline CDR1 is SGDLS and CDR2 is YYNGEE. CDR3 sequence: CASSVGGSITDTQYF.

J is TRBJ2-3 and V is TRBV24-1; TCRdb picks TRBD1, but there is no DNA to check that call. The CDR3 sequence is 15 residues long. The germline CDR1 and CDR2 sequences are KGHDR and SFDVKD. The CDR3 reads CATSVAGENTDTQYF.

CDR3 loop: CSAGRSGAGETQYF. The chain uses TRBV20-1 and TRBJ2-5; TCRdb's D call of TRBD1 is untestable without DNA. Germline CDR1 reads DFQATT; CDR2 reads SNEGSKA (reference sequence). The CDR3 has 14 residues.

This chain links TRBV12-3 or TRBV12-4 with TRBJ1-4; TCRdb picks TRBD1, but there is no DNA to check that call. This CDR3 has 15 residues. CDR3 sequence reads: CASTMTGALNEKLFF.

The rearrangement joins TRBV12-3 or TRBV12-4 to TRBJ2-3; there is no DNA to check the TCRdb D call of TRBD1. This CDR3 is 14 amino acids long. CDR3 amino acids: CASRKGVGEDTQYF.

V usage is TRBV7-8 and J usage is TRBJ2-5; TCRdb's D call of TRBD1 is untestable without DNA. The CDR3 is made up of 16 amino acids. The germline CDR1 and CDR2 sequences are SGHVS and FQNEAQ. CDR3 amino acids: CASSLEATGAGETQYF.

The chain links TRBV4-1 to TRBJ2-3. Germline loops: CDR1 MGHRA, CDR2 YSYEKL. The CDR3 spans 13 residues. CDR3 sequence: CASATLRTDTQYF.

The J gene is TRBJ2-6, the V gene TRBV5-1; with no DNA, the TCRdb D assignment of TRBD2 cannot be verified. Germline assignment: CDR1 SGHRS and CDR2 YFSETQ. CDR3 length equals 18 residues. This chain's CDR3 is CASNPTEGPLTGANVLTF.

CDR3 protein: CASSQNRDRVSGYTF. The chain joins TRBV6-4 to TRBJ1-2; as DNA is missing, the TRBD1 call by TCRdb cannot be tested. The CDR3 has 15 amino acids. From germline, CDR1 is MRHNA and CDR2 SNTAGT.

V gene TRBV5-1 combines with J gene TRBJ1-2; TCRdb's assignment of TRBD1 cannot be checked, as there is no DNA. CDR1 SGHRS and CDR2 YFSETQ come from the germline V gene. The CDR3 covers 14 residues. CDR3 in amino acids: CASSSQGEIGGYTF.

The gene calls are TRBV4-2 and TRBJ2-1; without DNA, the TCRdb call of TRBD2 cannot be checked. Germline V lookup: CDR1 LGHNA, CDR2 YNFKEQ. This CDR3 comprises 18 residues. The chain's CDR3 is CASSQNPGLAGGYNEQFF.

J is TRBJ2-2 and V is TRBV6-1; TCRdb's D call, TRBD1, is unchecked because there is no DNA. This CDR3 is built from 14 residues. Looked up from germline, CDR1 is MNHNS and CDR2 is SASEGT. CDR3 amino acids: CASSNSGGIGELFF.

The genes are TRBV5-6 and TRBJ2-3. Germline V gene data show CDR1 as SGHDT and CDR2 as YYEEEE. This CDR3 region has 16 residues. CDR3 region: CASRYDKSPGTDTQYF.

J is TRBJ1-1 and V is TRBV6-5; the D gene TCRdb calls, TRBD1, cannot be checked with no DNA. The germline V gene encodes CDR1 MNHEY and CDR2 SVGAGI. The CDR3 spans 13 residues. The CDR3: CASSSIIGQEAFF.